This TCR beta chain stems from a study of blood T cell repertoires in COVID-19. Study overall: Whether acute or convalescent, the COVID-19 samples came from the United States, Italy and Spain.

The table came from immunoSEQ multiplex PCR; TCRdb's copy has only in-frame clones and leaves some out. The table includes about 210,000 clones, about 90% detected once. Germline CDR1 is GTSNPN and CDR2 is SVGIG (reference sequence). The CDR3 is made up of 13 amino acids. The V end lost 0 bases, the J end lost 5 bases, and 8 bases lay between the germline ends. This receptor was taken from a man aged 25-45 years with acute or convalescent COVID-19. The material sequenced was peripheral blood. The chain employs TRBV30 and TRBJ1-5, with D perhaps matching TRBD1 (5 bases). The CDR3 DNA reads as TGTGCCTGGAGTGTACGGGGGTATCAGCCCCAGCATTTT. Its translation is CAWSVRGYQPQHF.